A single sample is the source of the 5 T cell receptor beta chains below, sequenced in a study of T cell clones after liver transplantation. The data were produced by immunoSEQ multiplex PCR, yet TCRdb's version contains in-frame clones alone and is incomplete. The sample has fewer than 25,000 clones; approximately 93% are singletons. The starting material was CD8+ T cells from blood, obtained about 26 months after liver transplant. These receptor sequences come from a human patient who received a liver transplant. The graft donor may be the source of some T cells.

V usage is TRBV14 and J usage is TRBJ1-2; 7 bases match TRBD1. From germline, CDR1 is SGHDN and CDR2 FVKESK. J gave up 5 bases and V 4 bases, and 10 bases lay outside the gene matches. The CDR3 runs 15 residues. In DNA form, the CDR3 reads TGTGCCAGCAGCCTTTGGAAGACAGGGAGTTATGGCTACACCTTC. Translation: CASSLWKTGSYGYTF.

The chain couples TRBV9 to TRBJ2-5; D might be TRBD2 (5 bases). V lost 0 bases, J lost 5 bases, and 17 bases lay in between. The germline CDR1 and CDR2 sequences are SGDLS and YYNGEE. This CDR3 contains 16 residues. The CDR3 spells CASSVGASLGGETQYF. As DNA, the CDR3 is TGTGCCAGCAGCGTAGGGGCCAGTCTAGGAGGTGAGACCCAGTACTTC.

The chain recombines TRBV7-3 with TRBJ2-1; TRBD2 might be the D (6 bases). The CDR3 is made up of 14 amino acids. The germline gives CDR1 SGHTA, CDR2 FQGTGA. Trimming pared 3 bases from V and 6 bases from J, leaving 12 bases between. The CDR3 here is CASSFGGGLNEQFF. In DNA form, the CDR3 reads TGTGCCAGCAGCTTCGGGGGAGGCCTCAATGAGCAGTTCTTC.

CDR3: CASGGDGTYNEQFF. As DNA, the CDR3 is TGTGCCAGCGGTGGGGACGGGACATACAATGAGCAGTTCTTC. V and J are TRBV27 and TRBJ2-1; possible D gene TRBD1, 6 bases. The CDR3 sequence is 14 residues long. Germline CDR1 reads MNHEY; CDR2 reads SMNVEV (reference sequence). The V end lost 8 bases, the J end lost 4 bases, and 15 bases lay between the germline ends.

This chain's CDR3 is CASSWDSHVSGYTF. CDR3 DNA: TGTGCCAGCAGTTGGGACAGCCACGTGAGCGGCTACACCTTC. The genes are TRBV28 and TRBJ1-2; TRBD1 matches 7 bases. This CDR3 has 14 residues. Germline V lookup: CDR1 MDHEN, CDR2 SYDVKM. After removal of 4 bases from V and 8 bases from J, the junction contained 10 bases not matched to a gene.